The clone carrying this TCR delta chain was seen only a few times. Its target is unknown. V was clipped by 3 bases and J by 2 bases, with 19 bases between them. This CDR3 has 18 amino acids. The V gene's germline CDR1 is TSWWSYY and CDR2 QGS. This entry belongs to a study of Vδ1+ human thymocytes. Study-level results: Roughly 22% of thymic delta-chain sequences were Vdelta2, with few Vdelta3, unlike blood Vdelta1+ controls. TRG sequences recurred across donors, whereas TRD sequences stayed essentially private. In the thymus, TRG and TRD repertoires looked highly polyclonal with Gaussian CDR3 lengths.

Alphabeta T cells were depleted, then CD3+ Vdelta1+ Vdelta2- thymocytes were FACS-sorted. RNA was extracted from the cells and then reverse transcribed. CDR3 amplicons came from multiplex PCR with pooled V-gene forward and constant-region reverse primers. TCRdb re-analyzed the multiplex PCR reads via CATT. The sample has roughly 25,000 delta-chain clones, roughly 6.7% seen once. Sequencing was carried out using Vdelta1+ gamma-delta thymocytes from the thymus. Subset indicated: FACS-sorted CD3+ TCRalphabeta- TCRVdelta1+ TCRVdelta2- thymocytes. The receptor's source is a girl under two years old who had congenital heart surgery. The gene calls are TRDV1 and TRDJ2; D might be TRDD2 (6 bases). This CDR3 reads CALGDPFPTNWLTAQLFF. For the CDR3, the DNA is TGTGCTCTTGGGGATCCCTTCCCAACCAACTGGTTGACAGCACAACTCTTCTTT.